This T cell receptor (beta chain) is from a study of blood T cell repertoires in COVID-19 (dated by TCRdb to 2019 to 2021). Background on the whole study: The collaborator samples originated in the United States, Italy and Spain and spanned the acute and convalescent phases of COVID-19. The repertoires were released in a freely available public database meant as a resource for research on the immune response to SARS-CoV-2. Samples were obtained from the ongoing ImmuneRACE study (first 160 participants) and from 1,000 to 1,500 subjects provided by 6 global collaborators. Where available, HLA class I and class II types were taken from metadata supplied by the sample provider and were not determined by assay-based typing. Subjects who had been exposed to COVID-19, were actively infected with it, or had recovered from it provided the deeply sampled blood TCRbeta repertoires that made up the dataset. The prospective study material was composed of cDNA or gDNA derived from T cells, B-cell-depleted T cells, or PBMCs. The sample metadata nearly always contained a de-identified subject ID, COVID-19 status, age in years and sex.

Deletion took 4 bases off V and 4 bases off J, with a span of 10 bases between the germline ends. The CDR3 numbers 13 residues from cysteine through phenylalanine. Solely the CDR3 DNA is kept, with 39 bases framed from the first base. Notes on this clone: Its antigen is not yet known. The record has no base qualities; no much larger clone is one base away.

Broader findings and caveats from the paper: Clinical and demographic metadata were provided uncurated, with the amount varying by source and participant.

TCRbeta CDR3 regions were amplified from genomic DNA by means of the immunoSEQ Assay, a bias-controlled multiplex PCR. The paper's data handling went like this. The number of nucleated cells in each sample was estimated by amplification of reference gene primers within the assay. To quantify the absolute abundance of each unique TCRbeta CDR3 rearrangement, sequence reads were collapsed and filtered. For each sample, productive Simpson clonality was calculated as the square root of Simpson's diversity index over productive rearrangements. The immuneACCESS repertoire file appears here via TCRdb, limited to in-frame rearrangements. These files lack a portion of the clones; in checked studies, under half of the deficit traces to unresolved V genes, and the cause of the others is not known. The V and J calls and clone size are taken from that table; D and trimming were inferred from the DNA. The sample table shows 250,000 to 350,000 clones, and about 88% are seen once. The ten top clones hold around 3% of the sample.

Participants in the prospective study were enrolled through a virtual design, were aged about 18 to 90 years, and lived in approximately 25 United States geographic areas. In the prospective study, cohorts were assigned on the basis of participant-reported clinical history obtained from a screening survey and a study questionnaire. ImmuneRACE Cohort 3 recovered participants were defined by two consecutive negative NP/OP PCR tests, healthcare professional clearance, or symptom resolution. In the prospective study, mobile phlebotomists collected whole blood, serum and a nasopharyngeal or oropharyngeal swab from each participant. Over an approximately 2-month period, participants in the prospective study had the option of providing additional blood draws and questionnaires. Before DNA extraction, blood samples from the prospective study were shipped at room temperature or frozen.

The TCR comes from a woman in her 50s who had recovered from COVID-19. Sequenced material: PBMCs or T cells enriched from blood (not recorded which). Here the chain combines TRBV12-3 or TRBV12-4 and TRBJ1-2; no D gene is confidently identified. The CDR3 reads CASSSVVGYGYTF. The sequenced DNA is TGTGCCAGCAGTTCCGTAGTTGGCTATGGCTACACCTTC.